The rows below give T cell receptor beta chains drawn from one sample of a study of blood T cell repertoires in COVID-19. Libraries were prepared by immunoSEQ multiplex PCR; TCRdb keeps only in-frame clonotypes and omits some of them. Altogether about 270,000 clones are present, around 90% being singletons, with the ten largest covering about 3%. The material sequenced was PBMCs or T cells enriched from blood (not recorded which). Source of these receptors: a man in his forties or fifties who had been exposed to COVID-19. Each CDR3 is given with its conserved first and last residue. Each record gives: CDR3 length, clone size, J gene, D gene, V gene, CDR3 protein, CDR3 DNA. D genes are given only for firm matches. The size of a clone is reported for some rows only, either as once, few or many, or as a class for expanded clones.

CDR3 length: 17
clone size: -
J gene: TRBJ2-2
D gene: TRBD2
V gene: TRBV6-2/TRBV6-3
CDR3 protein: CASSPMTSGENTGELFF
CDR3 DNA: TGTGCCAGCAGTCCAATGACTAGCGGAGAAAACACCGGGGAGCTGTTTTTT

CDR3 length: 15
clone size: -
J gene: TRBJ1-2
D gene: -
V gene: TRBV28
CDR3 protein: CASTDPGPERYGYTF
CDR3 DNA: TGTGCCAGCACAGATCCAGGGCCCGAAAGGTATGGCTACACCTTC

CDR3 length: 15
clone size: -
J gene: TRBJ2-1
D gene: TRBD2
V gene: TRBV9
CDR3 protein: CASSSRTSYSNEQFF
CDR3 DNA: TGTGCCAGCAGCTCTCGGACTAGTTATAGCAATGAGCAGTTCTTC

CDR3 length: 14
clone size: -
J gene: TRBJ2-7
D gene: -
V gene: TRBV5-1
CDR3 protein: CASSLVLGVGEQYF
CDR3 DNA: TGCGCCAGCAGCTTGGTGCTAGGGGTAGGCGAGCAGTACTTC

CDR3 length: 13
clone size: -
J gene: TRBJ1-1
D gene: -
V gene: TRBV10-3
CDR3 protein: CAIKGKGETEAFF
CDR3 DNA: TGTGCCATAAAGGGGAAAGGGGAAACTGAAGCTTTCTTT

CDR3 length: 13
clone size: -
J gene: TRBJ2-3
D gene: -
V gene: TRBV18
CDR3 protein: CASQRVRADTQYF
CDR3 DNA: TGTGCCAGCCAGCGGGTTAGGGCAGATACGCAGTATTTT

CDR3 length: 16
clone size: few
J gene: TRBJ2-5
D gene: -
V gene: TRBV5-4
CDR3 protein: CASSLEQGLIIETQYF
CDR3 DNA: TGTGCCAGCAGCTTGGAGCAGGGGTTGATTATAGAGACCCAGTACTTC

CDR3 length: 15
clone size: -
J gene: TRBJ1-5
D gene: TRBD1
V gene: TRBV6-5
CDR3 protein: CASRPGGDRYQPQHF
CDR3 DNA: TGTGCCAGCAGACCCGGGGGGGACAGATATCAGCCCCAGCATTTT

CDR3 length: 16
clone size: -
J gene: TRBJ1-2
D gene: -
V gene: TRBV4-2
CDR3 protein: CASSQDYQTGGYGYTF
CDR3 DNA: TGTGCCAGCAGCCAAGATTATCAGACAGGCGGATATGGCTACACCTTC

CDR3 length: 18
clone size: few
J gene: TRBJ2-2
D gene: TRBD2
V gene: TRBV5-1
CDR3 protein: CASSFRVAGGPSTGELFF
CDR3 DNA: TGCGCCAGCAGCTTTAGGGTAGCGGGAGGGCCGAGCACCGGGGAGCTGTTTTTT

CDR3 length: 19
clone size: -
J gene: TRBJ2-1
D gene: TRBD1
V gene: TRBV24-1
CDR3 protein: CATSDPSGTGTMTYNEQFF
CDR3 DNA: TGTGCCACCAGTGATCCCTCCGGGACAGGGACAATGACCTACAATGAGCAGTTCTTC

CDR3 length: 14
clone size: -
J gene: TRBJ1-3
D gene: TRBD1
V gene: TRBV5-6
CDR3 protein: CASSRQGYENTIYF
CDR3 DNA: TGTGCCAGCAGCCGACAGGGCTACGAAAACACCATATATTTT

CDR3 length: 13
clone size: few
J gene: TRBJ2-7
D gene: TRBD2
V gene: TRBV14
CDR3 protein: CASSHRLAREQYF
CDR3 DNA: TGTGCCAGCAGCCACCGACTAGCGCGGGAGCAGTACTTC

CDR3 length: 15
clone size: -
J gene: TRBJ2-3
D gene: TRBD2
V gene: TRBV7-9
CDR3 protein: CASSPGLGGADTQYF
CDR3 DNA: TGTGCCAGCAGCCCAGGACTAGGCGGAGCAGATACGCAGTATTTT

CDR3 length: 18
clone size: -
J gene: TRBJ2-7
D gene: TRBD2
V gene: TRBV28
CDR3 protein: CASSSTSGRNVGPYEQYF
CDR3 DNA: TGTGCCAGCAGTTCGACTAGCGGGAGGAACGTCGGTCCGTACGAGCAGTACTTC

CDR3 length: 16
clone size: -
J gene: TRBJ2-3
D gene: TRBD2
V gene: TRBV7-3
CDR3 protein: CASSFTSGRRGDTQYF
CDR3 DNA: TGTGCCAGCAGCTTTACTAGCGGTCGACGGGGAGATACGCAGTATTTT

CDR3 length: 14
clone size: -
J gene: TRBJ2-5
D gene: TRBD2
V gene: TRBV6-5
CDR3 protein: CASRPGLAEETQYF
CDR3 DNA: TGTGCCAGCAGGCCGGGACTAGCGGAAGAGACCCAGTACTTC

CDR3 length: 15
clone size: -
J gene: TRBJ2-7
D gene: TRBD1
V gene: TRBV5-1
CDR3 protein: CASSLFSGQGREQYF
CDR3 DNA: TGCGCCAGCAGCTTGTTCTCGGGACAGGGAAGGGAGCAGTACTTC

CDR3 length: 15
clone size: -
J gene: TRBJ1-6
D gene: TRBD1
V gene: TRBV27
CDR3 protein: CASSLDRADNSPLHF
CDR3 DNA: TGTGCCAGCAGCCTAGACAGGGCTGATAATTCACCCCTCCACTTT

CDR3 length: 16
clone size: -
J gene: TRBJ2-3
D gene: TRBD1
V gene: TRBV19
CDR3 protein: CASSVGQGRGIDTQYF
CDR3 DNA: TGTGCCAGTAGTGTCGGACAGGGCCGGGGTATAGATACGCAGTATTTT

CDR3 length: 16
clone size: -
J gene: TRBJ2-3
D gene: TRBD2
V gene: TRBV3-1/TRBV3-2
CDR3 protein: CASSPLAGGPVDTQYF
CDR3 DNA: TGTGCCAGCAGCCCTCTAGCGGGAGGGCCTGTAGATACGCAGTATTTT

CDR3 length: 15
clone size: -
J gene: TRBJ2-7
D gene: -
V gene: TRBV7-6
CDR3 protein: CASSARVGLSYEQYF
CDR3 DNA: TGTGCCAGCAGCGCACGGGTAGGACTCTCCTACGAGCAGTACTTC

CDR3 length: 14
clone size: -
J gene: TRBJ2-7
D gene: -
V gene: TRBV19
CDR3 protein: CASSPTGQSYEQYF
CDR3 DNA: TGTGCCAGTAGTCCGACCGGACAGAGCTACGAGCAGTACTTC

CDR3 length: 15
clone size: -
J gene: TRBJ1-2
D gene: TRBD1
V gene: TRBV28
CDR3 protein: CASSPRDRGRSGYTF
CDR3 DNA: TGTGCCAGCAGCCCACGGGACAGGGGGCGATCTGGCTACACCTTC

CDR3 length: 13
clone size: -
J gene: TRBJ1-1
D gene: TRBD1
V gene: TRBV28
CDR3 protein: CASFNFGTGEAFF
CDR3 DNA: TGTGCCAGCTTTAACTTCGGGACAGGGGAAGCTTTCTTT

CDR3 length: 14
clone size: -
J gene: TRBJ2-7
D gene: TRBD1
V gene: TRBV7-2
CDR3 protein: CASSDSGTGSEQYF
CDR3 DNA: TGTGCCAGCAGCGATTCCGGGACAGGGTCCGAGCAGTACTTC

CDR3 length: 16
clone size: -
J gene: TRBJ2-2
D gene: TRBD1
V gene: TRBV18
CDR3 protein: CASSLRQGDSTGELFF
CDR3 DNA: TGTGCCAGCTCACTCAGACAGGGGGATAGCACCGGGGAGCTGTTTTTT

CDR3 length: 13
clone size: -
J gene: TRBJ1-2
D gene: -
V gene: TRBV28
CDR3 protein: CASRRPSGEGYTF
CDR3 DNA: TGTGCCAGCAGACGACCCTCGGGGGAGGGCTACACCTTC

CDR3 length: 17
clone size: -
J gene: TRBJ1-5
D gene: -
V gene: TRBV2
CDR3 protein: CASNLHGQINSNQPQHF
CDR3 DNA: TGTGCCAGCAACTTACACGGACAGATTAATAGCAATCAGCCCCAGCATTTT

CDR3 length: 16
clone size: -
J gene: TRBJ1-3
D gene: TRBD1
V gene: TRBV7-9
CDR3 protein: CASSPRDRDSGNTIYF
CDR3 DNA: TGTGCCAGCAGCCCCCGGGACAGGGACTCTGGAAACACCATATATTTT

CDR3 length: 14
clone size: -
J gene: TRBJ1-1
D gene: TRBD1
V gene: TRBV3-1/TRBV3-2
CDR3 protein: CASSQGQGGTEAFF
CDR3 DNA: TGTGCCAGCAGCCAAGGGCAGGGGGGAACTGAAGCTTTCTTT

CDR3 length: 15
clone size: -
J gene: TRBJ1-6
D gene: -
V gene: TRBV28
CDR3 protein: CASSGNNPYNSPLHF
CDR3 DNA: TGTGCCAGCAGTGGTAACAACCCCTATAATTCACCCCTCCACTTT

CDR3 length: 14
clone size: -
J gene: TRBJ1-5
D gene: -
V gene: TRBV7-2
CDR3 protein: CASSLVGPGEPQHF
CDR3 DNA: TGTGCCAGCAGCTTAGTGGGCCCCGGGGAGCCCCAGCATTTT

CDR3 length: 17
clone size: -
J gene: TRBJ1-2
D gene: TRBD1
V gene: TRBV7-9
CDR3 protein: CASSLGPGGLPNYGYTF
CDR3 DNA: TGTGCCAGCAGCTTAGGGCCAGGGGGTCTACCTAACTATGGCTACACCTTC

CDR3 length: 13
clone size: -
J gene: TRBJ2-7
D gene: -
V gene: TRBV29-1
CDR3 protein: CSVDEGGPYEQYF
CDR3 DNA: TGCAGCGTTGATGAGGGTGGCCCCTACGAGCAGTACTTC

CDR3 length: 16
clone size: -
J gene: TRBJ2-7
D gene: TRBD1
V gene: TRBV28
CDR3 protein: CASSLAPGTGGYEQYF
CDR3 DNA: TGTGCCAGCAGTTTAGCGCCGGGGACAGGGGGCTACGAGCAGTACTTC

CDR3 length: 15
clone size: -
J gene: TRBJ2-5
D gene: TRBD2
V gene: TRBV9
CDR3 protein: CASSRGTSEQETQYF
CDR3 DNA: TGTGCCAGCAGCCGTGGGACTAGCGAACAAGAGACCCAGTACTTC

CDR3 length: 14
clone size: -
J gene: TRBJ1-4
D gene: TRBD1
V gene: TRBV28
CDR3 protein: CASREQGAREKLFF
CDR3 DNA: TGTGCCAGCAGAGAACAGGGGGCACGGGAAAAACTGTTTTTT

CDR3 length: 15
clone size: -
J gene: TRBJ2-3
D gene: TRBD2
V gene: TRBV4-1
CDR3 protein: CASRSLSGDTDTQYF
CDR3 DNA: TGCGCCAGCAGGTCCTTGAGCGGGGACACAGATACGCAGTATTTT

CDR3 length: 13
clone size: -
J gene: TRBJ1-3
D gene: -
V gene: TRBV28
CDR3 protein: CASSSIRRNTIYF
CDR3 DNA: TGTGCCAGCAGTTCAATCAGGAGAAACACCATATATTTT